Presented here are 7 T cell receptor beta chains from one specimen sequenced in a study of beta chain features in type 1 diabetes. Study-level results: In every one of the four CD4+ subsets, TCRB CDR3s were moderately but significantly shorter in Type 1 diabetes patients.

Their antigens remain unidentified. The isolated RNA, all of it, was reverse transcribed, so expressed TCRB transcripts were what got sequenced. Sequencing was performed with immunoSEQ multiplex PCR; in TCRdb, only in-frame clones are kept and a portion is missing. The table has under 150,000 clones, approximately 10% seen once; the top ten hold 0.75%. The sequencing input was central memory CD4+ T cells from blood. Source of these receptors: a man younger than 40 with type 1 diabetes.

This clone has just a few counts. The chain recombines TRBV7-9 with TRBJ1-6; D is perhaps TRBD1 (6 bases). Trimming took 5 bases from V and 6 from J, leaving 14 bases between them. This CDR3 spans 15 amino acids. From germline, CDR1 is SEHNR and CDR2 FQNEAQ (reference sequence). CDR3 region: CASSAQGSLNSPLHF. The CDR3 DNA reads TGTGCCAGCAGCGCACAGGGATCACTTAATTCACCCCTCCACTTT.

This clone was seen only a few times. V usage is TRBV6-1 and J usage is TRBJ2-5; D gene uncertain. CDR1 and CDR2 (germline): MNHNS, SASEGT. Trimming shortened V by 7 bases and J by 4 bases, and 4 bases separated the two germline ends. This CDR3 spans 10 amino acids. CDR3 sequence: CASTGETQYF. CDR3 nucleotides: TGTGCCAGCACGGGAGAGACCCAGTACTTC.

This clone has a handful of counts. V gene TRBV7-2 combines with J gene TRBJ1-1, with TRBD1 matching 7 bases. The CDR3 extends over 14 amino acids. Germline-derived CDR1 and CDR2 are SGHTA and FQGNSA. Trimming removed 5 bases from V and 2 bases from J; junction bases left unmatched: 5. The CDR3 DNA follows: TGTGCCAGCAGCACGGGACAGTTCAACACTGAAGCTTTCTTT. Amino acid sequence: CASSTGQFNTEAFF.

This clone showed up just a few times. The CDR3 bases are TGTGCCAGCTCAACCGGGACAGGGTCCCGGGGCTACACCTTC. The encoded protein is CASSTGTGSRGYTF. The J gene is TRBJ1-2, the V gene TRBV18; TRBD1 matches at 9 bases. The CDR3 has 14 amino acids. Losses at the gene ends were 5 bases for V and 8 bases for J; bases not matched to a gene: 9. Germline CDR1 and CDR2: KGHSH and LQKENI.

This clone showed up just a few times. The V and J genes are TRBV5-6 and TRBJ2-7; 8 positions agree with TRBD1. The germline gives CDR1 SGHDT, CDR2 YYEEEE. The ends lost 4 bases at V and 4 bases at J; junction bases unmatched: 1. CDR3 length: 12 amino acids. This CDR3 is CASSRDRYEQYF. The CDR3 coding sequence is TGTGCCAGCAGCAGGGACAGGTACGAGCAGTACTTC.

This clone appeared a few times. The DNA of the CDR3 is TGCGCCAGCAGCCAAGTGGCAGGGAAAGATTCACCCCTCCACTTT. It encodes CASSQVAGKDSPLHF. This chain uses TRBV4-3 with TRBJ1-6, with a possible D match to TRBD1 (5 bases). The germline V gene encodes CDR1 LGHNA and CDR2 YSLEER. The CDR3 runs 15 residues. Trimming pared 1 base from V and 8 bases from J, leaving 12 bases between.

This clone was seen a single time. The CDR3 DNA follows: TGTGCCAGCTCACCGAGCCGGGAAAACATTCAGTACTTC. This gives the protein CASSPSRENIQYF. V usage is TRBV18 and J usage is TRBJ2-4; no clear D gene. Germline assignment: CDR1 KGHSH and CDR2 LQKENI. This CDR3 comprises 13 residues. The V gene lost 3 bases and the J gene lost 5 bases, with 8 bases spanning the gap.